This T cell receptor beta chain was sequenced in a study of shared clonotypes between healthy human individuals. Study conclusions and caveats: Compared with clonotypes that all four donors shared, non-shared clonotypes had lower generation probabilities.

Details on this clone: Its antigen remains unknown.

Deletions cut 6 bases from V and 4 bases from J, with 19 bases between. Per the germline V gene, CDR1 is MDHEN and CDR2 is SYDVKM. The CDR3 consists of 15 residues. In the original analysis: Filtering differed because ImmunoSEQ produced junction-only sequences that carried no quality scores. Only in-frame clones appear in the TCRdb table, and some are missing; sequencing was by immunoSEQ multiplex PCR. That table is the source of V, J and clone size, and D and trimming were worked out from the DNA. The repertoire consists of approximately 88,000 clones, with around 68% occurring once and the leading ten covering roughly 50%.

The receptor comes from a young man in good health. The source material was memory CD8+ T cells sorted from blood. The sample's subset: CD45RO+ cells pooled with CCR7-negative TemRA cells. The rearrangement uses TRBV28 and TRBJ2-7, with D tentatively TRBD1 or TRBD2 (5 bases each). This CDR3 reads CASSHTGTETYEQYF. CDR3 coding DNA: TGTGCCAGCAGCCATACCGGGACCGAGACTTACGAGCAGTACTTC.